Below are 21 T cell receptor beta chains sequenced from a single sample in a study of blood T cell repertoires in COVID-19. The repertoire was sequenced with immunoSEQ multiplex PCR; TCRdb's copy has only in-frame clones and lacks some. The table shows about 250,000 clones, with 88% occurring only once. The specimen was peripheral blood. Source of these receptors: a man older than 75 with acute or convalescent COVID-19.

The gene calls are TRBV7-9 and TRBJ2-3; D is undetermined. Per germline, CDR1 SEHNR and CDR2 FQNEAQ (reference sequence). The CDR3 consists of 16 residues. Trimming removed 1 base at V and 2 bases at J, with 13 bases between. The CDR3 DNA reads TGTGCCAGCAGCTTAGGCACGACACCCGACACAGATACGCAGTATTTT. Amino acid sequence: CASSLGTTPDTDTQYF. The whole variable domain, filled in from reference TRBV7-9 and TRBJ2-3, reads DTGVSQNPRHKITKRGQNVTFRCDPISEHNRLYWYRQTLGQGPEFLTYFQNEAQLEKSRLLSDRFSAERPKGSFSTLEIQRTEQGDSAMYLCASSLGTTPDTDTQYFGPGTRLTVL.

The genes are TRBV9 and TRBJ1-3; D is uncertain. The V gene lost 3 bases and the J gene lost 4 bases, with 8 bases spanning the gap. This CDR3 has 13 amino acids. The V gene's germline CDR1 is SGDLS and CDR2 YYNGEE. CDR3 in amino acids: CASSGRLGNTIYF. CDR3 nucleotide sequence: TGTGCCAGCAGCGGTCGGTTAGGAAACACCATATATTTT. The full variable domain, rest sourced from reference TRBV9 and TRBJ1-3, is DSGVTQTPKHLITATGQRVTLRCSPRSGDLSVYWYQQSLDQGLQFLIQYYNGEERAKGNILERFSAQQFPDLHSELNLSSLELGDSALYFCASSGRLGNTIYFGEGSWLTVV.

This chain connects TRBV11-3 to TRBJ2-1; TRBD1 might be the D (5 bases). CDR1 is SGHNT, CDR2 YENEEA, per germline. The CDR3 has 12 residues. V lost 0 bases to trimming and J lost 9 bases, with 6 bases between them. The CDR3 DNA follows: TGTGCCAGCAGCTTAGAGGGGCGTGAGCAGTTCTTC. Amino acid sequence: CASSLEGREQFF.

The J gene is TRBJ2-1, the V gene TRBV7-2, with 14 bases that match TRBD2. V shed 5 bases and J 7 bases; nucleotides not matched to a gene: 7. The CDR3 covers 16 residues. CDR1 is SGHTA, CDR2 FQGNSA, per germline. This CDR3 reads CASSPGTSGGQNEQFF. The CDR3 DNA reads TGTGCCAGCAGCCCGGGGACTAGCGGGGGTCAAAATGAGCAGTTCTTC.

The chain carries TRBV7-9 and TRBJ1-2, with 7 bases lining up with TRBD1. The germline V gene encodes CDR1 SEHNR and CDR2 FQNEAQ (reference sequence). J was trimmed by 2 bases and V by 1 base; bases with no gene match: 7. The CDR3 loop spans 16 amino acids. For the CDR3, the DNA is TGTGCCAGCAGCTTAGGGGTCCCGGGACAGAACTATGGCTACACCTTC. This encodes CASSLGVPGQNYGYTF.

This rearrangement joins TRBV4-3 to TRBJ2-5, with TRBD1 matching over 11 bases. The ends lost 5 bases at V and 4 bases at J; junction bases unmatched: 6. This CDR3 is built from 15 residues. Germline V gives CDR1 LGHNA, CDR2 YSLEER. The CDR3 nucleotides are TGCGCCAGCAGCGCTGGACAGGGGGCCGGAGAGACCCAGTACTTC. This encodes CASSAGQGAGETQYF.

This chain joins TRBV4-1 and TRBJ1-6, with D hard to call. The germline V gene has CDR1 MGHRA and CDR2 YSYEKL. The CDR3 is made up of 19 amino acids. Deletions cut 0 bases from V and 0 bases from J, with 15 bases between. The CDR3 nucleotides read TGCGCCAGCAGCCAAGATGATCCCCGAACTAGCTCCTATAATTCACCCCTCCACTTT. This encodes CASSQDDPRTSSYNSPLHF.

This sequence joins TRBV12-3 or TRBV12-4 and TRBJ1-6, with D uncertain. V was trimmed by 2 bases and J by 14 bases, leaving 13 bases between them. The CDR3 is 13 amino acids. The CDR3 nucleotides read TGTGCCAGCAGTTTACGGAGGTCGGACGCCCTCCACTTT. Protein: CASSLRRSDALHF.

The chain couples TRBV28 to TRBJ2-7, with TRBD2 matching over 13 bases. CDR1 and CDR2 (germline): MDHEN, SYDVKM. J was trimmed by 6 bases and V by 2 bases; bases with no gene match: 7. The CDR3 totals 16 residues. CDR3 bases: TGTGCCAGCAGTTTAGGGGGACTAGCGGGGTCTTTCGAGCAGTACTTC. This translates into CASSLGGLAGSFEQYF.

This chain links TRBV5-1 with TRBJ1-4, with 10 bases that match TRBD1. Germline loops: CDR1 SGHRS, CDR2 YFSETQ. This CDR3 has 15 residues. V trimming: 1 base; J trimming: 8 bases; junction bases outside the gene matches: 5. The CDR3, as DNA: TGCGCCAGCAGCTTGATCGGACAGGGGGAAGAAAAACTGTTTTTT. This encodes CASSLIGQGEEKLFF.

CDR3 DNA: TGTGCCAGCAGTCGTACTAGCGGGACCCACCAAGAGACCCAGTACTTC. Its protein is CASSRTSGTHQETQYF. The chain recombines TRBV28 with TRBJ2-5, with TRBD2 identical over 10 bases. CDR1 and CDR2 from the germline V gene are MDHEN and SYDVKM. CDR3 length: 16 amino acids. With 5 bases clipped from V and 0 bases from J, the junction kept 6 bases outside the gene matches. The full variable domain, its missing parts supplied by reference TRBV28 and TRBJ2-5, is DVKVTQSSRYLVKRTGEKVFLECVQDMDHENMFWYRQDPGLGLRLIYFSYDVKMKEKGDIPEGYSVSREKKERFSLILESASTNQTSMYLCASSRTSGTHQETQYFGPGTRLLVL.

This sequence joins TRBV18 and TRBJ2-3, with 8 bases lining up with TRBD1. The CDR3 consists of 16 residues. With 4 bases clipped from V and 4 bases from J, the junction kept 10 bases outside the gene matches. Germline V gene sequence: CDR1 KGHSH, CDR2 LQKENI. The CDR3 spells CASSRSGQGAADTQYF. For the CDR3, the DNA is TGTGCCAGCTCACGCTCGGGGCAGGGGGCAGCAGATACGCAGTATTTT.

V is TRBV18 and J is TRBJ2-1; D is undetermined. The V end was cut by 0 bases, the J end by 7 bases, with 13 bases between. The CDR3 totals 15 residues. The germline V gene encodes CDR1 KGHSH and CDR2 LQKENI. CDR3 sequence: CASSPPSVRRNEQFF. The CDR3 nucleotides are TGTGCCAGCTCACCACCGTCAGTACGGCGGAATGAGCAGTTCTTC.

This clone was picked up one time. The rearrangement links TRBV13 to TRBJ1-2; possibly TRBD1 for D (6 bases). In germline, CDR1 is PRHDT, CDR2 FYEKMQ (reference sequence). The CDR3 consists of 14 residues. V was cut by 5 bases and J by 7 bases, with 17 bases left in between. CDR3 sequence reads: CASSPQGNGAGYTF. The DNA for the CDR3 is TGTGCCAGCAGCCCCCAGGGGAACGGTGCTGGCTACACCTTC.

J is TRBJ2-5 and V is TRBV5-6, with D unclear. The CDR3 is made up of 13 amino acids. From germline, CDR1 is SGHDT and CDR2 YYEEEE. V lost 2 bases to trimming and J lost 4 bases, with 9 bases between them. This CDR3 is CASSFSGGETQYF. CDR3 sequence (DNA): TGTGCCAGCAGCTTTTCCGGCGGAGAGACCCAGTACTTC.

This sequence joins TRBV13 and TRBJ1-2; TRBD1 agrees at 9 bases. The CDR3 has 14 residues. The ends lost 7 bases at V and 2 bases at J; junction bases unmatched: 5. Germline V gene data show CDR1 as PRHDT and CDR2 as FYEKMQ (reference sequence). CDR3 protein: CASTTGQGNYGYTF. The CDR3 DNA reads TGTGCCAGCACCACGGGACAGGGAAACTATGGCTACACCTTC.

The V and J genes are TRBV3-1 (or the pseudogene TRBV3-2) and TRBJ2-6; no clear D gene. The CDR3 totals 17 residues. The V and J ends lost 0 bases and 2 bases respectively, with 11 bases between them. From germline, CDR1 is LGHDT and CDR2 YNNKEL (reference sequence). CDR3 DNA: TGTGCCAGCAGCCAAGATGGCAATATGGCTGGGGCCAACGTCCTGACTTTC. Protein sequence: CASSQDGNMAGANVLTF.

This chain connects TRBV27 to TRBJ2-1; TRBD2 matches at 10 bases. CDR1 is MNHEY, CDR2 SMNVEV, per germline (reference sequence). The trim removed 4 bases at V and 0 bases at J, leaving 0 bases unmatched. The CDR3 contains 15 residues. For the CDR3, the DNA is TGTGCCAGCAGTTCTAGCGGGAGCTCCTACAATGAGCAGTTCTTC. Its translation is CASSSSGSSYNEQFF.

The chain joins TRBV6-5 to TRBJ2-7; 7 bases fit TRBD1. J was trimmed by 0 bases and V by 6 bases; bases with no gene match: 2. Germline V gene sequence: CDR1 MNHEY, CDR2 SVGAGI. The CDR3 has 13 amino acids. The CDR3 here is CASSRQGSYEQYF. For the CDR3, the DNA is TGTGCCAGCAGCCGACAGGGCTCCTACGAGCAGTACTTC.

As DNA, the CDR3 is TGTGCCAGCAGTTTTGAGACAGCCGAGAATGAAAAACTGTTTTTT. This codes for CASSFETAENEKLFF. The chain joins TRBV6-1 to TRBJ1-4; D is perhaps TRBD1 (5 bases). The CDR3 consists of 15 residues. Trimming cost V 5 bases and J 5 bases, with 15 bases left between them. Germline loops: CDR1 MNHNS, CDR2 SASEGT.

This clone was counted a few times. This rearrangement joins TRBV27 to TRBJ1-6; D is perhaps TRBD1 (5 bases). The V and J ends lost 2 bases and 13 bases respectively, with 15 bases between them. The V gene's germline CDR1 is MNHEY and CDR2 SMNVEV (reference sequence). The CDR3 is 14 amino acids. CDR3 protein: CASSLREGRRPLHF. CDR3 nucleotides: TGTGCCAGCAGTTTACGGGAGGGGAGGAGGCCCCTCCACTTT.